The subject of this entry is one T cell receptor beta chain. Its specificity is not known. PCR primers comprised 60 Vbeta and 13 Jbeta primers. Using immunoSEQ multiplex PCR, the repertoire was profiled, and TCRdb retains in-frame clones only, with some absent. The repertoire holds about 190,000 clones, with approximately 82% as singletons. The data are from a study of cytomegalovirus exposure and HLA in healthy donors. Study-level points and caveats: Analysis was carried out at a later point, and it linked a missense DCLRE1C variant to TCR beta V- and J-gene trimming.

CDR3 length: 17 amino acids. The ends lost 6 bases at V and 4 bases at J; junction bases unmatched: 9. Germline V gene lookup returns CDR1 SGHDN and CDR2 FVKESK. Sampled while nominally healthy, donors likely had unrecorded immune exposures. Sequenced: PBMCs. V is TRBV14 and J is TRBJ2-2; 12 bases align to TRBD2. This TCR was sampled from a woman aged 50 to 60 in good health and CMV-seropositive. The CDR3 DNA reads TGTGCCAGCAGAGGACTAGCGGGGTCTGGTGCCACCGGGGAGCTGTTTTTT. It specifies CASRGLAGSGATGELFF.